This T cell receptor beta chain comes out of a study of T cells in Graves' hyperthyroidism and ophthalmopathy. Concerning this clonotype: Its antigen is not identified. A much larger clone sits a single nucleotide away, making a read error possible.

Study findings and constraints: Ophthalmopathy, which appeared later, was predicted by the model a median around 6.5 months before onset.

There are 15 residues in the CDR3. Trimming removed 8 bases from V and 7 bases from J, with 23 bases in between. TCR beta CDR3 regions were amplified from RNA transcripts. With the HTBI primer set, the TCR CDR3 went through a first round of RT-PCR. MiXCR was run by TCRdb on the multiplex PCR reads, yielding one entry per CDR3 protein. This sample has 250,000 to 300,000 distinct CDR3 sequences, with approximately 15% found just once. The specimen sequenced was blood. This clonotype was sampled from a woman aged 55-70 years with Graves' ophthalmopathy. This chain links TRBV12-3 or TRBV12-4 with TRBJ1-1; tentatively, D is TRBD1 (5 bases). As DNA, the CDR3 is TGTGCCAGCGGAAGAACTCGACGGGGGATCCTTGAAGCTTTCTTT. Translating gives CASGRTRRGILEAFF.